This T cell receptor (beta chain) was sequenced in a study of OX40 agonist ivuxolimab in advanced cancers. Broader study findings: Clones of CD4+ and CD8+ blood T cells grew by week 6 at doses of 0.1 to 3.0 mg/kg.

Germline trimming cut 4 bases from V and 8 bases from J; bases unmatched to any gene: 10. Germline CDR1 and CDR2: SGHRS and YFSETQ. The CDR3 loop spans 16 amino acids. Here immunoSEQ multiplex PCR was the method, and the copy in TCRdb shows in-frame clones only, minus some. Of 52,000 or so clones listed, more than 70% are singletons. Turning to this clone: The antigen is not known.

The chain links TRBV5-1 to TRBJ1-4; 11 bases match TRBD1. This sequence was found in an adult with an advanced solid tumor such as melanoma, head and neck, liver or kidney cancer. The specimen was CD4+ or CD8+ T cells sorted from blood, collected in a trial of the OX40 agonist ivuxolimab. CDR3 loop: CASSINAGTGGEKLFF. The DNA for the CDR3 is TGCGCCAGCAGCATAAACGCCGGGACAGGGGGAGAAAAACTGTTTTTT. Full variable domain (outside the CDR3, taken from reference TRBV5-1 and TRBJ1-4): KAGVTQTPRYLIKTRGQQVTLSCSPISGHRSVSWYQQTPGQGLQFLFEYFSETQRNKGNFPGRFSGRQFSNSRSEMNVSTLELGDSALYLCASSINAGTGGEKLFFGSGTQLSVL.